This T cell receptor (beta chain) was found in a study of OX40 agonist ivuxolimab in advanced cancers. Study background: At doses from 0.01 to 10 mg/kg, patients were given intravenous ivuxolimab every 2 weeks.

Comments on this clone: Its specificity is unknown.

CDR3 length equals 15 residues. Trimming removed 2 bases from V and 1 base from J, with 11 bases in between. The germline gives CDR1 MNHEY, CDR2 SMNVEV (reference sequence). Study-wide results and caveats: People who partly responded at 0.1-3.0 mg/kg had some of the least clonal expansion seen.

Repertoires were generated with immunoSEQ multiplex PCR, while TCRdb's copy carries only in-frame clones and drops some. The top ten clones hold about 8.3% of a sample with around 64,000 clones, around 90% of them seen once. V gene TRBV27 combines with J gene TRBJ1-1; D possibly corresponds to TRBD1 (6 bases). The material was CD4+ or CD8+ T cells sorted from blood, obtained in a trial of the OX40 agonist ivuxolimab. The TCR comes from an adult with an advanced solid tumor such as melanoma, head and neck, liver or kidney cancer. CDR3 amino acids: CASSLGGRPNTEAFF. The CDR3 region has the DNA TGTGCCAGCAGTTTAGGGGGCAGGCCGAACACTGAAGCTTTCTTT.